This TCR beta chain appears in the sequencing data of a study of shared clonotypes between healthy human individuals. Findings of the study overall: The small donor group covered limited genetic and exposure diversity.

V shed 6 bases and J shed 3 bases, with 9 bases lying between them. Germline CDR1 MNHNS, CDR2 SASEGT. CDR3 length: 12 amino acids. On this clone: Its target is unknown.

Tens of thousands of T cell genomes (around 200 ng DNA) went into each sorted-subset replicate. Profiling relied on immunoSEQ multiplex PCR, and the TCRdb table lists in-frame clones only, not all of them. The table records around 2.3 million clones, almost 96% of them present only once. The chain links TRBV6-1 to TRBJ2-7; D is uncertain. The sequence derives from a man between 18 and 29 years old in good health. Sequencing was carried out using naive CD4+ T cells sorted from blood. This sample's subset: CD45RA+ positively selected. The CDR3 spells CASSSMGYEQYF. The DNA of the CDR3 is TGTGCCAGCAGCTCGATGGGCTACGAGCAGTACTTC.